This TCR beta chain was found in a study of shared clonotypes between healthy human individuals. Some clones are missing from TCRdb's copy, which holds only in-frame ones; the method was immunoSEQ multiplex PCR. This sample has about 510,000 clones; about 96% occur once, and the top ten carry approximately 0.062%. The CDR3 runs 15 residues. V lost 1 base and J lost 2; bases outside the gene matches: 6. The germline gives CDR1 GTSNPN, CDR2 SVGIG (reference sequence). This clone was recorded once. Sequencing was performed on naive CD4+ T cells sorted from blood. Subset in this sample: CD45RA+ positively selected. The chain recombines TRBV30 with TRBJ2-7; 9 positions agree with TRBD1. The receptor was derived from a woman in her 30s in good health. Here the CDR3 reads CAWSADRGFPYEQYF. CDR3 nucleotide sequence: TGTGCCTGGAGTGCCGACAGGGGGTTCCCCTACGAGCAGTACTTC.